This is a list of T cell receptor beta chains from one sample in a study of blood T cell repertoires in COVID-19. Clones were sequenced by immunoSEQ multiplex PCR, and TCRdb holds only the in-frame ones, with some missing. The table has 180,000 or so clones, just under 85% seen once. What was sequenced was peripheral blood. The receptors come from a human donor with acute or convalescent COVID-19. The donor label of this sample is uncertain. Each CDR3 is given with its conserved first and last residue. D genes are given only for firm matches. Only some rows state a clone size, as once, few, many or a class for expanded clones.

CDR3 DNA	CDR3 protein	V gene	D gene	clone size	J gene
TGTGCCAGTTCTCCCACCGGGGACAGCACCTCAGGTTCCAACGTCCTGACTTTC	CASSPTGDSTSGSNVLTF	TRBV19	TRBD1	-	TRBJ2-6
TGTGCCAGCAGCGCGACCCTAGGGGACTATGGCTACACCTTC	CASSATLGDYGYTF	TRBV7-8	-	-	TRBJ1-2
TGTGCCACCACTTCGGGGTACCTGAGCTCCTACGAGCAGTACTTC	CATTSGYLSSYEQYF	TRBV24-1	-	few	TRBJ2-7
TGTGCCAGCAGCAGACCAGGTATCCGCAATCAGCCCCAGCATTTT	CASSRPGIRNQPQHF	TRBV7-2	-	-	TRBJ1-5
TGTGCCAGTAGTATCGGCCAGGGGGCGCTTGGCTACACCTTC	CASSIGQGALGYTF	TRBV19	TRBD1	-	TRBJ1-2
TGTGCCTGGAGTATCTTCGTTCTAGCGGGAGAAGGGGAGCAGTTCTTC	CAWSIFVLAGEGEQFF	TRBV30	TRBD2	-	TRBJ2-1
TGTGCCAGCACTCGAGAGACCCAGTACTTC	CASTRETQYF	TRBV2	-	few	TRBJ2-5
TGTGCCACCAGTGACATAACCGGGACAGGACGCTACGAGCAGTACTTC	CATSDITGTGRYEQYF	TRBV24-1	TRBD1	-	TRBJ2-7
TGTGCCAGCAGCCCATTGGGGGCGGGGGGCCCTGGAAACACCATATATTTT	CASSPLGAGGPGNTIYF	TRBV7-8	-	-	TRBJ1-3
TGTGCCTGGAGTGTAGGCGGAACCACAGATACGCAGTATTTT	CAWSVGGTTDTQYF	TRBV30	-	-	TRBJ2-3
TGCGCCAGCAGCCGCGAAGGGCAGGGGTTGGACGAGCAGTACTTC	CASSREGQGLDEQYF	TRBV5-1	-	-	TRBJ2-7
TGTGCAAGTCGCTTAGTGAGGACGGGAAGGGTCACAGATACGCAGTATTTT	CASRLVRTGRVTDTQYF	TRBV12-2	-	once	TRBJ2-3
TGTGCCAGCAGTCCGGGGGGGATAAAGAACACTGAAGCTTTCTTT	CASSPGGIKNTEAFF	TRBV6-5	-	once	TRBJ1-1
TGCGCCAGCAGTGATCCCGGGGGGGAACAGTTCTTC	CASSDPGGEQFF	TRBV10-1	TRBD2	-	TRBJ2-1
TGTGCCAGCAGCCTGGGACAGGTCATCTCACCCCTCCACTTT	CASSLGQVISPLHF	TRBV11-2	TRBD1	-	TRBJ1-6
TGTGCCAGCAGTGAAGCGGGGCAGAACTATGGCTACACCTTC	CASSEAGQNYGYTF	TRBV2	-	once	TRBJ1-2
TGTGCCAGCAGTGTCGAGGGCCGGCGGGGCTACACCTTC	CASSVEGRRGYTF	TRBV25-1	-	few	TRBJ1-2
TGTGCCAGCAGTCCATGGAGTCTAGCAGCAGATACGCAGTATTTT	CASSPWSLAADTQYF	TRBV27	-	-	TRBJ2-3
TGTGCCAGCAGTTACTCGAACAGGGGCACCTACGAGCAGTACTTC	CASSYSNRGTYEQYF	TRBV6-5	TRBD1	-	TRBJ2-7
TGTGCCAGTAGTGCGACAGAGAGAGGAAACACCATATATTTT	CASSATERGNTIYF	TRBV19	-	few	TRBJ1-3
TGTGCCAGCAGCTTGGTGGAGCCTTATGGGGGAAACACCATATATTTT	CASSLVEPYGGNTIYF	TRBV5-5	-	-	TRBJ1-3
TGTGCCAGTAGGATCCGACAGGGCATCACAGATACGCAGTATTTT	CASRIRQGITDTQYF	TRBV19	TRBD1	-	TRBJ2-3
TGTGCCAGCAGCCAAGATCTAGCGGGGAACAATGAGCAGTTCTTC	CASSQDLAGNNEQFF	TRBV3-1/TRBV3-2	TRBD2	-	TRBJ2-1
TGTGCCAGTAGCCCAACCCGGACAACAACTAATGAAAAACTGTTTTTT	CASSPTRTTTNEKLFF	TRBV19	-	-	TRBJ1-4
TGTGCCAGCAGCTCTCGGACTAGCGGGGATTACAATGAGCAGTTCTTC	CASSSRTSGDYNEQFF	TRBV7-9	TRBD2	-	TRBJ2-1
TGCGCCAGCAGCTTGACGGGGTCCGACACTGAAGCTTTCTTT	CASSLTGSDTEAFF	TRBV5-1	-	-	TRBJ1-1
TGTGCCAGCAGCGGGACAGGGGTCCCCGGGGAGCTGTTTTTT	CASSGTGVPGELFF	TRBV7-9	TRBD1	-	TRBJ2-2
TGTGCCTGGATAATGGAATCTAGAGGCCACTTT	CAWIMESRGHF	TRBV30	-	-	TRBJ1-6
TGCGCCAGCAGCTTGGGACAATTTAACTATGGCTACACCTTC	CASSLGQFNYGYTF	TRBV5-1	-	-	TRBJ1-2
TGTGCCAGCAGTTTGGGGGCCGGGGCCGGTGGCTACACCTTC	CASSLGAGAGGYTF	TRBV27	-	-	TRBJ1-2
TGTGCCAGCAGCCGGACAGGGGCTACGCAGTATTTT	CASSRTGATQYF	TRBV5-6	TRBD1	-	TRBJ2-3
TGTGCCACCAGCTCCCGGGGGGCGGGTGAGCAGTACTTC	CATSSRGAGEQYF	TRBV12-3/TRBV12-4	-	-	TRBJ2-7
TGTGCCAGCAGTGGACAGGGGGTCTCCTACGAGCAGTACTTC	CASSGQGVSYEQYF	TRBV2	TRBD1	-	TRBJ2-7
TGTGCCAGCAGGAAAGCCGGGACAGTCCATCAGCCCCAGCATTTT	CASRKAGTVHQPQHF	TRBV27	TRBD1	-	TRBJ1-5
TGTGCCAGCAGTCTACAGGGTAGGGGTGAGCAGTTCTTC	CASSLQGRGEQFF	TRBV28	-	once	TRBJ2-1
TGTGCCAGCAGCGTAGGCCCCGGGAGTGAGTATACGCAGTATTTT	CASSVGPGSEYTQYF	TRBV9	-	-	TRBJ2-3
TGTGCCAGCAGCTCCCGGACAGGGCCCGAGCAGTACTTC	CASSSRTGPEQYF	TRBV7-9	TRBD1	few	TRBJ2-7
TGTGCCAGTAGTGGGGGACTAGGTCCCTACGAGCAGTACTTC	CASSGGLGPYEQYF	TRBV19	TRBD2	-	TRBJ2-7
TGTGCCAGCAGCCCCCGGGACAGGGTTCGGGAGCAGTACTTC	CASSPRDRVREQYF	TRBV11-2	TRBD1	few	TRBJ2-7
TGTGCCAGCAGTTTAGCCACAGGGGGCACCTACGAGCAGTACTTC	CASSLATGGTYEQYF	TRBV28	TRBD1	-	TRBJ2-7
TGCGCCAGCAGGGTGGCGGGAGCCTACAATGAGCAGTTCTTC	CASRVAGAYNEQFF	TRBV5-1	TRBD2	-	TRBJ2-1
TGTGCCAGTAGTATCCCCCCGACAGGGATCACTACCTCGCGGGACACTGAAGCTTTCTTT	CASSIPPTGITTSRDTEAFF	TRBV19	TRBD1	-	TRBJ1-1
TGTGCCAGCAGCTTAGGCTGGATAGGGGAACAGCCCCAGCATTTT	CASSLGWIGEQPQHF	TRBV7-2	-	-	TRBJ1-5
TGTGCCAGCAGTTCCGTCCTCGGACAGGCAAAGGACACTGAAGCTTCGAACACTGAAGCTTTCTTT	CASSSVLGQAKDTEASNTEAFF	TRBV6-8	TRBD1	-	TRBJ1-1
TGTGCCAGCAGTTACTCGGGGCAGTTGGGCAATTCACCCCTCCACTTT	CASSYSGQLGNSPLHF	TRBV6-6	-	-	TRBJ1-6
TGTGCCGGGAGACAGGGGGCGAGGGCCGGGGAGCTGTTTTTT	CAGRQGARAGELFF	TRBV6-5	TRBD1	-	TRBJ2-2
TGTGCCAGCAGTTACTCTGGCTTCACCGGGGAGCTGTTTTTT	CASSYSGFTGELFF	TRBV6-5	-	-	TRBJ2-2
TGTGCCAGCAGCTTGTCTGGTGAAGCGCGAGTTGGAGGAGAGACCCAGTACTTC	CASSLSGEARVGGETQYF	TRBV5-8	-	-	TRBJ2-5
TGTGCCAGCAGTCCCTCCCTGGCGGGCTCCTACGAGCAGTACTTC	CASSPSLAGSYEQYF	TRBV27	-	-	TRBJ2-7
TGTGCCAGCAGCTTGCGGACAGGGACCACTGAAGCTTTCTTT	CASSLRTGTTEAFF	TRBV7-2	TRBD1	-	TRBJ1-1
TGTGCCAGCAGCCAATTACAGAGCACTGAAGCTTTCTTT	CASSQLQSTEAFF	TRBV16	-	-	TRBJ1-1